These 23 T cell receptor beta chains were sequenced from one sample in a study of T cell responses to AZD1222 COVID-19 vaccine. Profiled with immunoSEQ multiplex PCR; TCRdb holds only in-frame clones, not every one. The sample yields approximately 73,000 clones, 80% to 85% seen once. Specimen: peripheral blood, collected on day 0 of AZD1222 vaccination. The receptor source for this set is an adult in good health.

The chain joins TRBV6-5 to TRBJ1-5; D is perhaps TRBD1 (5 bases). The CDR3 covers 15 residues. CDR1 MNHEY and CDR2 SVGAGI come from the germline V gene. V lost 7 bases and J lost 1, with 14 bases in between. In DNA form, the CDR3 reads TGTGCCAGCAATAACCAGGGAGGGAGCAATCAGCCCCAGCATTTT. It specifies CASNNQGGSNQPQHF.

V is TRBV7-9 and J is TRBJ1-1, with D perhaps TRBD1 (6 bases). Trimming removed 5 bases at V and 8 bases at J, with 15 bases between. There are 13 residues in the CDR3. The germline V gene has CDR1 SEHNR and CDR2 FQNEAQ (reference sequence). This chain's CDR3 is CASSPTGRAEAFF. DNA for the CDR3: TGTGCCAGCAGCCCTACAGGGAGGGCGGAAGCTTTCTTT.

This clone was found many times. The V call is TRBV30, the J call TRBJ1-6; TRBD1 matches 7 bases. This CDR3 is built from 14 residues. J was trimmed by 5 bases and V by 1 base; bases with no gene match: 2. CDR1 is GTSNPN, CDR2 SVGIG, per germline (reference sequence). CDR3 sequence (DNA): TGTGCCTGGAGTGGGGACAGCAATAATTCACCCCTCCACTTT. This codes for CAWSGDSNNSPLHF.

This chain links TRBV2 with TRBJ1-3; possible D gene TRBD1, 5 bases. Deletions cut 4 bases from V and 4 bases from J, with 11 bases between. Per germline, CDR1 SNHLY and CDR2 FYNNEI. The CDR3 covers 14 residues. This chain's CDR3 is CASSVLGTGNTIYF. The DNA of the CDR3 is TGTGCCAGCAGTGTCTTGGGGACCGGAAACACCATATATTTT.

The rearrangement joins TRBV27 to TRBJ2-7, with 7 bases aligning to TRBD1. V lost 3 bases, J lost 3 bases, and 2 bases stayed unmatched. Germline CDR1 and CDR2: MNHEY and SMNVEV (reference sequence). The CDR3 contains 13 residues. CDR3 coding DNA: TGTGCCAGCAGTTTTCGGGACAGCTACGAGCAGTACTTC. Protein product: CASSFRDSYEQYF.

The chain links TRBV28 to TRBJ1-5, with D hard to call. Germline V CDR1 and CDR2: MDHEN, SYDVKM. The V end was cut by 2 bases, the J end by 9 bases, with 14 bases between. CDR3 length equals 14 residues. CDR3 residues: CASSLGGPSRPQHF. The CDR3 nucleotides are TGTGCCAGCAGTTTAGGAGGGCCCAGTCGGCCCCAGCATTTT.

The rearrangement uses TRBV2 and TRBJ1-2, with 9 bases lining up with TRBD1. With V trimmed by 10 bases and J by 3 bases, 6 bases remained unmatched. This CDR3 has 13 residues. Germline values: CDR1 SNHLY, CDR2 FYNNEI. The chain's CDR3 is CAIGTGPDYGYTF. The CDR3 coding sequence is TGTGCCATCGGGACAGGGCCAGACTATGGCTACACCTTC.

This clone has more than one count but fewer than ten. The V gene is TRBV11-3, the J gene TRBJ2-5; D gene ambiguous. Germline CDR1 is SGHNT and CDR2 is YENEEA. The length of the CDR3 is 13 residues. Deletions cut 3 bases from V and 0 bases from J, with 5 bases between. The CDR3 nucleotides are TGTGCCAGCAGCTTGGCTCACCAAGAGACCCAGTACTTC. It encodes CASSLAHQETQYF. Drawing the rest from reference TRBV11-3 and TRBJ2-5, the complete variable domain is EAGVVQSPRYKIIEKKQPVAFWCNPISGHNTLYWYLQNLGQGPELLIRYENEEAVDDSQLPKDRFSAERLKGVDSTLKIQPAELGDSAVYLCASSLAHQETQYFGPGTRLLVL.

The chain carries TRBV10-1 and TRBJ2-2; D might be TRBD1 (6 bases). Germline lookup yields CDR1 WNHNN and CDR2 SYGVQD (reference sequence). V was pared by 0 bases and J by 3 bases, with 14 bases between. The CDR3 covers 17 residues. CDR3 region: CASSESGTRVDTGELFF. CDR3 bases: TGCGCCAGCAGTGAGTCGGGGACACGGGTGGACACCGGGGAGCTGTTTTTT.

The rearrangement joins TRBV5-4 to TRBJ2-1, with TRBD1 matching 9 bases. J gave up 6 bases and V 4 bases, and 2 bases lay outside the gene matches. Germline-derived CDR1 and CDR2 are SGHNT and YYREEE (reference sequence). The length of the CDR3 is 13 residues. Written as DNA, the CDR3 is TGTGCCAGCAGCCAGACAGGGGGCAATGAGCAGTTCTTC. Protein product: CASSQTGGNEQFF.

This chain connects TRBV6-5 to TRBJ2-1; 8 bases match TRBD1. Trimming cost V 1 base and J 3 bases; bases outside gene matches: 2. The CDR3 runs to 15 residues. The germline V gene encodes CDR1 MNHEY and CDR2 SVGAGI. The CDR3 sequence is CASSYFGQGYNEQFF. CDR3 bases: TGTGCCAGCAGTTACTTCGGACAGGGCTACAATGAGCAGTTCTTC.

The rearrangement uses TRBV10-3 and TRBJ2-7; TRBD1 aligns across 7 bases. The germline V gene has CDR1 ENHRY and CDR2 SYGVKD. The junction had 11 bases not matched to a gene; V was cut back by 6 bases and J by 6 bases. The CDR3 is 14 amino acids. This chain's CDR3 is CAISYSGTAIEQYF. CDR3 coding DNA: TGTGCCATCAGCTATTCCGGGACAGCCATCGAGCAGTACTTC.

The genes are TRBV4-2 and TRBJ1-2; the match to TRBD1 covers 7 bases. This CDR3 comprises 17 residues. Germline V gene data show CDR1 as LGHNA and CDR2 as YNFKEQ. Trimming took 1 base from V and 1 from J; bases not matched to a gene: 9. Here the CDR3 DNA reads TGTGCCAGCAGCCAAGCTACCGGGACAGTACTTAACTATGGCTACACCTTC. Protein: CASSQATGTVLNYGYTF.

This clone was recorded only once. The chain links TRBV30 to TRBJ2-3; no clear D. CDR1 and CDR2 from the germline V gene are GTSNPN and SVGIG (reference sequence). The CDR3 is 12 residues long. Trimming took off 1 base at V and 6 bases at J, with 8 bases between the two ends. CDR3 in DNA: TGTGCCTGGAGTGAGGCGAAGGATACGCAGTATTTT. Encoded protein: CAWSEAKDTQYF.

V and J are TRBV7-2 and TRBJ1-6; possible D gene TRBD1, 5 bases. CDR1 is SGHTA, CDR2 FQGNSA, per germline. V lost 2 bases, J lost 0 bases, and 14 bases lay in between. The CDR3 runs to 18 residues. CDR3 region: CASSLYDRTSSYNSPLHF. The CDR3 bases are TGTGCCAGCAGCTTATACGACAGAACAAGCTCCTATAATTCACCCCTCCACTTT.

The chain carries TRBV28 and TRBJ1-2, with no clear D. The length of the CDR3 is 13 residues. Germline CDR1 MDHEN, CDR2 SYDVKM. Trimming cost V 6 bases and J 4 bases, with 12 bases left between them. The CDR3 DNA is TGTGCCAGCAGCGTCGGCCGGGGCTATGGCTACACCTTC. Translated, it gives CASSVGRGYGYTF.

The chain has TRBV27 and TRBJ1-1, with D unresolved. The CDR3 is 14 amino acids. V lost 2 bases to trimming and J lost 5 bases, with 12 bases between them. The germline V gene has CDR1 MNHEY and CDR2 SMNVEV (reference sequence). For the CDR3, the DNA is TGTGCCAGCAGTTTAAACCCTGGAGGTACTGAAGCTTTCTTT. Translation gives CASSLNPGGTEAFF.

J is TRBJ1-1 and V is TRBV6-5, with D perhaps TRBD1 (5 bases). The length of the CDR3 is 14 residues. CDR1 and CDR2 (germline): MNHEY, SVGAGI. Trimming left V 0 bases short and J 7 bases short, with 12 bases between. CDR3 DNA: TGTGCCAGCAGTTACTCGACGGCAGGGTTTGAAGCTTTCTTT. Protein: CASSYSTAGFEAFF.

The chain uses TRBV2 and TRBJ2-5; D might be TRBD2 (6 bases). The CDR3 sequence is 12 residues long. The V and J ends lost 8 bases and 0 bases respectively, with 7 bases between them. Germline V gene sequence: CDR1 SNHLY, CDR2 FYNNEI. CDR3 region: CASRENQETQYF. For the CDR3, the DNA is TGTGCCAGCCGGGAGAACCAAGAGACCCAGTACTTC.

The chain uses TRBV5-1 and TRBJ1-1; D remains unclear. The length of the CDR3 is 14 residues. Trimming removed 4 bases from V and 4 bases from J, with 14 bases in between. Per germline, CDR1 SGHRS and CDR2 YFSETQ. CDR3 DNA: TGCGCCAGCAGCCAGGCGGGCCAGACCACTGAAGCTTTCTTT. Translating it yields CASSQAGQTTEAFF.

V usage is TRBV12-3 or TRBV12-4 and J usage is TRBJ1-2; a possible D gene is TRBD1 (6 bases). The CDR3 is 13 residues long. Trimming took 2 bases from V and 4 from J, leaving 8 bases between them. CDR3 nucleotides: TGTGCCAGCAGTTTAACAGGGACCTATGGCTACACCTTC. Amino acids: CASSLTGTYGYTF.

This clone was counted between two and nine times. V gene TRBV11-1 combines with J gene TRBJ1-2, with a possible D match to TRBD1 (6 bases). Germline V CDR1 and CDR2: SGHAT, FQDESV (reference sequence). This CDR3 has 15 residues. V shed 3 bases and J shed 8 bases, with 19 bases lying between them. In DNA, the CDR3 is TGTGCCAGCAGCTTTAGTCAAGGGACAAAAGCCGGCTACACCTTC. It yields the protein CASSFSQGTKAGYTF.

This clone was recorded once. The CDR3 DNA is TGTGCCAGCAGCGTAGACCGGGACCTACCTTACAACTATGGCTACACCTTC. This encodes CASSVDRDLPYNYGYTF. The J gene is TRBJ1-2, the V gene TRBV9; maybe TRBD1 (5 bases). The length of the CDR3 is 17 residues. The germline V and J ends were trimmed by 0 bases and 2 bases, with 17 bases remaining between them. The germline gives CDR1 SGDLS, CDR2 YYNGEE.